Reported below is one T cell receptor (beta chain). The CDR3 end lies 3 residues beyond the end of the read and is filled in from the germline J gene. This specimen belongs to a study of T cells in women clearing cervical HPV infection. Each participant carried one incident cervical HPV16 infection only. Assay used: immunoSEQ multiplex PCR; TCRdb lists only in-frame clones, some missing. The table lists 25,000 to 35,000 clones. There are 16 residues in the CDR3. Losses at the gene ends were 3 bases for V and 11 bases for J; bases not matched to a gene: 13. Germline-derived CDR1 and CDR2 are SGHRS and YFSETQ.

Input material: blood buffy coat. This TCR was recovered from a woman aged 18-70 years with a cervical HPV16 infection that either progressed to CIN3+ or cleared (not recorded which). The J gene is TRBJ1-6, the V gene TRBV5-1; TRBD1 agrees at 8 bases. Here the CDR3 reads CASSSGTGSNSPPLHF. The sequenced CDR3 bases are TGCGCCAGCAGCTCGGGGACAGGTAGCAATTCTCCACCC.